A selection of T cell receptor beta chains follows, all from one sample in a study of identical twins. A single record per CDR3 protein comes from TCRdb applying MiXCR to the 5' RACE reads. The sample lists 450,000 to 650,000 distinct CDR3 sequences, roughly 15% occurring once. This sample also appeared in a second study, on yellow fever vaccine responses in identical twins.

The sequenced sample consisted of CD4+ T cells sorted from blood. The receptor source for this set is a woman younger than 35 in good health. Both conserved end residues are part of each CDR3. The D gene is left open where the match is weak. A clone size is listed for some rows: how often the clone was seen (once, few, many), or a class if it is expanded.

D: -; V: TRBV3-1; size: -; J: TRBJ1-1; CDR3: CASSRVRTMNTEAFF; DNA: TGTGCCAGCAGCCGAGTGAGGACTATGAACACTGAAGCTTTCTTT
D: TRBD2; V: TRBV20-1; size: -; J: TRBJ2-1; CDR3: CCARDRKAGAYNEQFF; DNA: TGCTGTGCTAGAGATAGGAAGGCGGGAGCCTACAATGAGCAGTTCTTC
D: TRBD1; V: TRBV5-1; size: few; J: TRBJ2-6; CDR3: CASSSRTGISSGANVLTF; DNA: TGCGCCAGCAGCTCGAGGACAGGGATAAGCTCTGGGGCCAACGTCCTGACTTTC
D: TRBD1; V: TRBV11-1; size: many; J: TRBJ2-3; CDR3: CASGTGGTDTQYF; DNA: TGTGCCTCTGGGACAGGGGGCACAGATACGCAGTATTTT
D: -; V: TRBV2; size: -; J: TRBJ2-3; CDR3: CASSDYAFGDTQYF; DNA: TGTGCCAGCAGTGATTATGCGTTCGGAGATACGCAGTATTTT
D: -; V: TRBV20-1; size: few; J: TRBJ2-2; CDR3: CSARDGGPNTGELFF; DNA: TGCAGTGCTAGAGACGGGGGGCCGAACACCGGGGAGCTGTTTTTT
D: -; V: TRBV7-2; size: few; J: TRBJ1-1; CDR3: CASSFNRMNTEAFF; DNA: TGTGCCAGCAGCTTCAACAGGATGAACACTGAAGCTTTCTTT
D: TRBD1; V: TRBV14; size: few; J: TRBJ2-7; CDR3: CASSLNSGGLGEQYF; DNA: TGTGCCAGCAGCTTGAATTCAGGGGGTTTGGGCGAGCAGTACTTC
D: -; V: TRBV5-4; size: -; J: TRBJ1-2; CDR3: CASKGTDSNYGYTF; DNA: TGTGCCAGCAAAGGGACGGATTCAAACTATGGCTACACCTTC
D: -; V: TRBV10-2; size: many; J: TRBJ2-2; CDR3: CASRRGQNTGELFF; DNA: TGCGCCAGCAGAAGGGGACAGAACACCGGGGAGCTGTTTTTT
D: TRBD2; V: TRBV3-1; size: few; J: TRBJ2-7; CDR3: CASSPAGAAYEQYF; DNA: TGTGCCAGCAGCCCAGCGGGGGCTGCCTACGAGCAGTACTTC
D: TRBD1; V: TRBV6-2/TRBV6-3; size: few; J: TRBJ1-1; CDR3: CASSSRDRSNQNTEAFF; DNA: TGTGCCAGCAGTTCCCGGGACAGGAGTAACCAGAACACTGAAGCTTTCTTT
D: -; V: TRBV29-1; size: -; J: TRBJ1-1; CDR3: CSVEGHQNTEAFF; DNA: TGCAGCGTTGAGGGACACCAGAACACTGAAGCTTTCTTT
D: -; V: TRBV18; size: many; J: TRBJ2-1; CDR3: CASSRTPRSGHSEQFF; DNA: TGTGCCAGCTCAAGGACCCCTCGTTCGGGGCACTCTGAGCAGTTCTTC
D: -; V: TRBV5-6; size: few; J: TRBJ1-1; CDR3: CASSLPVGNAFF; DNA: TGTGCCAGCAGCCTACCAGTCGGAAACGCTTTCTTT
D: -; V: TRBV7-2; size: -; J: TRBJ2-7; CDR3: CASSSVPTTSTSKYF; DNA: TGTGCCAGCAGCTCAGTCCCGACTACTTCAACGAGCAAGTACTTC
D: -; V: TRBV20-1; size: few; J: TRBJ2-5; CDR3: CSATGTEETQYF; DNA: TGCAGTGCAACCGGGACGGAAGAGACCCAGTACTTC
D: TRBD2; V: TRBV20-1; size: -; J: TRBJ2-3; CDR3: CSAWGSGGANTQYF; DNA: TGCAGTGCATGGGGTAGCGGGGGGGCTAACACGCAGTATTTT
D: -; V: TRBV7-2; size: -; J: TRBJ2-1; CDR3: CASSLVLGGAVHNEQFF; DNA: TGTGCCAGCAGCTTAGTGCTTGGGGGGGCTGTCCACAATGAGCAGTTCTTC
D: -; V: TRBV11-1; size: few; J: TRBJ2-7; CDR3: CASSLGPDIGSYEQYF; DNA: TGTGCCAGCAGCTTAGGCCCCGACATCGGGTCCTACGAGCAGTACTTC
D: -; V: TRBV20-1; size: -; J: TRBJ1-1; CDR3: CSARADPKIAFF; DNA: TGCAGTGCTAGAGCTGACCCCAAGATCGCTTTCTTT
D: -; V: TRBV29-1; size: few; J: TRBJ2-7; CDR3: CSARLGSSYEQYF; DNA: TGCAGCGCTCGACTAGGGAGCTCCTACGAGCAGTACTTC
D: -; V: TRBV6-1; size: -; J: TRBJ2-1; CDR3: CASSDTRGAGNEQFF; DNA: TGTGCCAGCAGTGACACCAGGGGCGCGGGGAATGAGCAGTTCTTC
D: TRBD2; V: TRBV28; size: -; J: TRBJ2-2; CDR3: CASSFGTSGVTGELFF; DNA: TGTGCCAGCAGTTTCGGTACCAGCGGGGTCACCGGGGAGCTGTTTTTT
D: TRBD1; V: TRBV5-1; size: -; J: TRBJ2-7; CDR3: CASSLARDSYEQYF; DNA: TGCGCCAGCAGCTTGGCCCGGGACAGCTACGAGCAGTACTTC
D: -; V: TRBV5-1; size: few; J: TRBJ1-5; CDR3: CASSLEGMSNQPQHF; DNA: TGCGCCAGCAGCTTGGAGGGTATGAGCAATCAGCCCCAGCATTTT
D: -; V: TRBV10-3; size: few; J: TRBJ1-1; CDR3: CAISGGANTEAFF; DNA: TGTGCCATCAGTGGGGGAGCGAACACTGAAGCTTTCTTT
D: -; V: TRBV24-1; size: -; J: TRBJ2-3; CDR3: CATSDSDPESTDTQYF; DNA: TGTGCCACCAGTGATTCCGACCCAGAGTCCACAGATACGCAGTATTTT
D: -; V: TRBV14; size: few; J: TRBJ2-7; CDR3: CASSQAWGPPYEQYF; DNA: TGTGCCAGCAGCCAAGCTTGGGGACCACCCTACGAGCAGTACTTC
D: TRBD2; V: TRBV2; size: -; J: TRBJ2-3; CDR3: CASSQTNPLTRLATDTQYF; DNA: TGTGCCAGCAGTCAAACAAACCCTTTGACACGACTAGCCACAGATACGCAGTATTTT
D: -; V: TRBV6-1; size: many; J: TRBJ2-2; CDR3: CASSEQGSTGELFF; DNA: TGTGCCAGCAGTGAGCAGGGGAGTACCGGGGAGCTGTTTTTT
D: TRBD1; V: TRBV11-2; size: few; J: TRBJ1-5; CDR3: CASSRGQGGRDQPQHF; DNA: TGTGCCAGCAGCCGAGGACAGGGCGGCAGGGATCAGCCCCAGCATTTT
D: -; V: TRBV29-1; size: -; J: TRBJ2-5; CDR3: CSVEWGAETQYF; DNA: TGCAGCGTTGAATGGGGGGCAGAGACCCAGTACTTC
D: -; V: TRBV11-2; size: -; J: TRBJ2-2; CDR3: CASSPSLELFF; DNA: TGTGCCAGCAGCCCCTCCCTGGAGCTGTTTTTT
D: -; V: TRBV5-6; size: -; J: TRBJ2-5; CDR3: CASSLVARTYPGETQYF; DNA: TGTGCCAGCAGCTTGGTGGCTAGGACGTACCCGGGAGAGACCCAGTACTTC
D: TRBD2; V: TRBV29-1; size: -; J: TRBJ2-7; CDR3: CSAGDLPGLASSSYEQYF; DNA: TGCAGCGCCGGGGACCTCCCGGGACTAGCGTCGAGCTCCTACGAGCAGTACTTC
D: TRBD1; V: TRBV12-3/TRBV12-4; size: many; J: TRBJ1-6; CDR3: CASSPGTANSPLHF; DNA: TGTGCCAGCAGTCCAGGGACAGCGAATTCACCCCTCCACTTT
D: -; V: TRBV11-3; size: -; J: TRBJ1-1; CDR3: CASSWITENTEAFF; DNA: TGTGCCAGCAGCTGGATCACAGAGAACACTGAAGCTTTCTTT
D: -; V: TRBV12-3/TRBV12-4; size: -; J: TRBJ2-1; CDR3: CASSPTRFSEQFF; DNA: TGTGCCAGCAGCCCTACAAGGTTTTCTGAGCAGTTCTTC
D: TRBD1; V: TRBV7-3; size: few; J: TRBJ1-1; CDR3: CASSLNRGQSEAFF; DNA: TGTGCCAGCAGCTTAAACAGGGGGCAAAGTGAAGCTTTCTTT
D: -; V: TRBV27; size: -; J: TRBJ1-6; CDR3: CASTRGHNSPLHF; DNA: TGTGCCAGCACTCGAGGACATAATTCACCCCTCCACTTT
D: TRBD2; V: TRBV2; size: -; J: TRBJ2-2; CDR3: CASARTGLVSGAGELFF; DNA: TGTGCCAGCGCGCGAACGGGACTAGTCAGCGGGGCCGGGGAGCTGTTTTTT
D: -; V: TRBV6-5; size: few; J: TRBJ2-2; CDR3: CASSYYTTNTGELFF; DNA: TGTGCCAGCAGTTACTACACAACGAACACCGGGGAGCTGTTTTTT
D: -; V: TRBV10-2; size: few; J: TRBJ2-3; CDR3: CASRRGWGPDTDTQYF; DNA: TGCGCCAGCAGACGGGGGTGGGGTCCGGACACAGATACGCAGTATTTT
D: TRBD1; V: TRBV6-1; size: -; J: TRBJ1-1; CDR3: CASSPIQGGTEAFF; DNA: TGTGCCAGCAGCCCAATACAGGGGGGCACTGAAGCTTTCTTT
D: -; V: TRBV12-3/TRBV12-4; size: -; J: TRBJ2-1; CDR3: CASSLGGVVRNEQFF; DNA: TGTGCCAGCAGTTTAGGTGGGGTAGTTCGCAATGAGCAGTTCTTC
D: -; V: TRBV6-2/TRBV6-3; size: -; J: TRBJ2-3; CDR3: CASSYKSVWTSSTDTQYF; DNA: TGTGCCAGCAGTTACAAGTCGGTTTGGACTTCTTCCACAGATACGCAGTATTTT
D: -; V: TRBV2; size: many; J: TRBJ2-7; CDR3: CASSEANYEQYF; DNA: TGTGCCAGCAGTGAAGCAAACTACGAGCAGTACTTC
D: -; V: TRBV6-5; size: -; J: TRBJ2-6; CDR3: CASSHGGSGANVLTF; DNA: TGTGCCAGCAGTCACGGTGGATCTGGGGCCAACGTCCTGACTTTC
D: TRBD1; V: TRBV10-3; size: -; J: TRBJ2-7; CDR3: CAITPDRGTYEQYF; DNA: TGTGCCATCACGCCTGACAGGGGAACCTACGAGCAGTACTTC